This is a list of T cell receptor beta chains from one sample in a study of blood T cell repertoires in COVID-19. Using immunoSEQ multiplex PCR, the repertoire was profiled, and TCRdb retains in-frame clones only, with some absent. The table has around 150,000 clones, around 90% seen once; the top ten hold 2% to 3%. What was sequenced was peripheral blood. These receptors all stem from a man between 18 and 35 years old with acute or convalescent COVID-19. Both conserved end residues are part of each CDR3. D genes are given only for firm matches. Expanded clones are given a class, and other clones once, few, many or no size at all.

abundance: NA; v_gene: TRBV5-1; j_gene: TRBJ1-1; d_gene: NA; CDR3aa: CASSLGAGTNTEAFF; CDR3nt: TGCGCCAGCAGCTTGGGGGCAGGAACGAACACTGAAGCTTTCTTT
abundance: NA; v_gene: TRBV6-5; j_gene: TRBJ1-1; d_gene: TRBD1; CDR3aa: CASSYTRQGRAPEAFF; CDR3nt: TGTGCCAGCAGTTACACCCGACAGGGTCGGGCGCCTGAAGCTTTCTTT
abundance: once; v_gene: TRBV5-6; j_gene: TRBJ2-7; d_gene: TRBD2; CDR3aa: CASSQMGSGLEAPEQYF; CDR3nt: TGTGCCAGCAGCCAAATGGGGTCGGGACTAGAGGCCCCCGAGCAGTACTTC
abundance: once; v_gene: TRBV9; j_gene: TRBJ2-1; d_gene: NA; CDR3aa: CASSLAGGFYNEQFF; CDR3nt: TGTGCCAGCAGCCTAGCTGGGGGCTTCTACAATGAGCAGTTCTTC
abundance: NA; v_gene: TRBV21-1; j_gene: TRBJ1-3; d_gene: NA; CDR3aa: CASSKNGGWPGLGNTIYF; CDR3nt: TGTGCCAGCAGCAAAAACGGTGGGTGGCCAGGGCTAGGAAACACCATATATTTT
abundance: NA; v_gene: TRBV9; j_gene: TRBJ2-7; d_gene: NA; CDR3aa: CASSVEGGEQYF; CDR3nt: TGTGCCAGCAGCGTAGAAGGGGGCGAGCAGTACTTC
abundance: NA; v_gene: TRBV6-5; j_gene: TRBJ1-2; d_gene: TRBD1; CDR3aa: CASSYSRGRVDYGYTF; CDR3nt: TGTGCCAGCAGTTACTCGAGGGGGCGCGTTGACTATGGCTACACCTTC
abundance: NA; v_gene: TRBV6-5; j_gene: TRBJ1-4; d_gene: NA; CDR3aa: CASSTTNEKLFF; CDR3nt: TGTGCCAGCAGCACAACTAATGAAAAACTGTTTTTT
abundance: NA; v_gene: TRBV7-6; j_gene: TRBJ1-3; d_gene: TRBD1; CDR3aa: CASSFKTGLAGNTIYF; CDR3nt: TGTGCCAGCAGCTTTAAGACAGGGCTGGCTGGAAACACCATATATTTT
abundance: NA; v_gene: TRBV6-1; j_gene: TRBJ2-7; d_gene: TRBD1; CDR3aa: CASSEQGAHEQYF; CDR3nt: TGTGCCAGCAGTGAACAGGGGGCGCATGAGCAGTACTTC
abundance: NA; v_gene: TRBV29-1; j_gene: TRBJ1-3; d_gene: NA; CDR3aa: CSAIPLGEGNTIYF; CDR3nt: TGCAGCGCGATCCCGCTGGGAGAGGGAAACACCATATATTTT
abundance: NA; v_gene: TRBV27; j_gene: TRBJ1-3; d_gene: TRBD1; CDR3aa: CASRLRENRGPGNTIYF; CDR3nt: TGTGCCAGCAGATTGAGGGAAAACAGGGGGCCTGGAAACACCATATATTTT
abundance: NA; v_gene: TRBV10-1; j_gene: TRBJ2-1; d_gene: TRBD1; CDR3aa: CASSESPRTGQEYNEQFF; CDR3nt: TGCGCCAGCAGTGAGTCTCCACGAACGGGACAGGAGTACAATGAGCAGTTCTTC
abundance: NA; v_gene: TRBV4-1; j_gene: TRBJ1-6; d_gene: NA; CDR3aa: CASSQVSTDSAYNSPLHF; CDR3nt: TGCGCCAGCAGCCAAGTCTCCACAGATTCGGCCTATAATTCACCCCTCCACTTT
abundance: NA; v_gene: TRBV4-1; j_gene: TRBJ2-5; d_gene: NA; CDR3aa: CASSQEVRGTVLQETQYF; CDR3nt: TGCGCCAGCAGCCAAGAAGTCCGCGGGACAGTCCTCCAAGAGACCCAGTACTTC
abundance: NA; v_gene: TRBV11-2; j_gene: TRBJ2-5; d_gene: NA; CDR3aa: CASSLNQGIQTQYF; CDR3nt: TGTGCCAGCAGCTTAAACCAGGGAATACAGACCCAGTACTTC
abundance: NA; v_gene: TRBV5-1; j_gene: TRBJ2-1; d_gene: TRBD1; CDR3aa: CASSPGQGPEGEQFF; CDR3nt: TGCGCCAGCAGCCCTGGACAGGGGCCAGAAGGTGAGCAGTTCTTC
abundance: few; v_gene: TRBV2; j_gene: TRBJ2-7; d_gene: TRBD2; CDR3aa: CASSNPGGYEQYF; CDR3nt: TGTGCCAGCAGCAACCCGGGAGGTTACGAGCAGTACTTC
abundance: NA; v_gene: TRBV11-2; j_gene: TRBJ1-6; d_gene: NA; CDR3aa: CASSLVALTAYNSPLHF; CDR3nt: TGTGCCAGCAGCTTAGTCGCCTTGACAGCCTATAATTCACCCCTCCACTTT
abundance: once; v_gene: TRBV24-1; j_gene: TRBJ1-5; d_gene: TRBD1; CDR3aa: CATSDPGQGLDQPQHF; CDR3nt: TGTGCCACCAGTGATCCCGGACAGGGGTTGGATCAGCCCCAGCATTTT
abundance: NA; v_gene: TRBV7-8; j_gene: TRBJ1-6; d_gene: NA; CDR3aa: CASSLTGTNSPLHF; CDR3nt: TGTGCCAGCAGCTTAACAGGGACGAATTCACCCCTCCACTTT
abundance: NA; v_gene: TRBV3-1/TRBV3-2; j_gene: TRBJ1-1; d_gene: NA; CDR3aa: CASSQEGDSRTEAFF; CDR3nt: TGTGCCAGCAGCCAAGAAGGGGATAGTAGGACTGAAGCTTTCTTT
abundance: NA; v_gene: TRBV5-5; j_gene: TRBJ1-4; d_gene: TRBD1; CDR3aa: CASSPGQGVEKLFF; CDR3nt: TGTGCCAGCAGCCCGGGACAGGGGGTTGAAAAACTGTTTTTT
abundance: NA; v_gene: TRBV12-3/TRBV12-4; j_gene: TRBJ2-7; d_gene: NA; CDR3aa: CASSLDRDEQYF; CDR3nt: TGTGCCAGCAGTTTAGACAGGGATGAGCAGTACTTC
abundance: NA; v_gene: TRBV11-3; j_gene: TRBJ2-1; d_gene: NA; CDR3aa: CASSQGNEQFF; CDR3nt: TGTGCCAGCAGCCAGGGCAATGAGCAGTTCTTC
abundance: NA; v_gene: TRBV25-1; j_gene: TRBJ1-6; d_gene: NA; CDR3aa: CASTPAGGAYNSPLHF; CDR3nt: TGTGCCAGCACCCCCGCCGGGGGGGCCTATAATTCACCCCTCCACTTT
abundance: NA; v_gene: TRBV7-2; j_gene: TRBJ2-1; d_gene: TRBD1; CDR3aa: CASSPLAGGNEQFF; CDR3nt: TGTGCCAGCAGCCCCCTCGCAGGGGGCAATGAGCAGTTCTTC
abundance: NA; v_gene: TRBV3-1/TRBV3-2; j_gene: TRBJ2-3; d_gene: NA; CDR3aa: CASSQVGLATDTQYF; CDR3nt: TGTGCCAGCAGCCAAGTAGGGCTAGCAACAGATACGCAGTATTTT
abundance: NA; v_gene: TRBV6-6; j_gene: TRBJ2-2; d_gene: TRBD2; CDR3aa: CASSTRTSPTGELFF; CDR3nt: TGTGCCAGCAGTACACGGACTAGTCCCACCGGGGAGCTGTTTTTT
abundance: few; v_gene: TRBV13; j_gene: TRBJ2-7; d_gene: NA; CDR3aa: CASSQRQDEQYF; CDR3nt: TGTGCCAGCAGCCAAAGGCAGGACGAGCAGTACTTC
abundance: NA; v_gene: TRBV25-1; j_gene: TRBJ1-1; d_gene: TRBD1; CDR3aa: CASSTHLTGSLNTEAFF; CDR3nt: TGTGCCAGCAGTACCCACCTGACAGGGAGCCTGAACACTGAAGCTTTCTTT
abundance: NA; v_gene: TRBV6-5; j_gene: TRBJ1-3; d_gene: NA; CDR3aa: CASKETGGNTIYF; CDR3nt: TGTGCCAGCAAGGAAACAGGTGGAAACACCATATATTTT
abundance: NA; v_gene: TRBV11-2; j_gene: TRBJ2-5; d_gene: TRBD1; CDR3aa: CASSSAGGAETQYF; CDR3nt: TGTGCCAGCAGCTCCGCAGGGGGAGCGGAGACCCAGTACTTC
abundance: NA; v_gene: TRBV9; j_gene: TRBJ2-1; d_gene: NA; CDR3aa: CASSPTHGGLYNEQFF; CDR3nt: TGTGCCAGCAGCCCCACCCACGGGGGACTCTACAATGAGCAGTTCTTC
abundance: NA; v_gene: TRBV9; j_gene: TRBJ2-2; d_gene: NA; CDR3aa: CASSVGNRPYNTGELFF; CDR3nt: TGTGCCAGCAGCGTAGGGAACAGGCCATACAACACCGGGGAGCTGTTTTTT
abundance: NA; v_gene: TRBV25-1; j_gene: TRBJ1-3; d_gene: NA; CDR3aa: CASRGDTSGNTIYF; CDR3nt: TGTGCCAGCAGGGGGGACACCTCTGGAAACACCATATATTTT
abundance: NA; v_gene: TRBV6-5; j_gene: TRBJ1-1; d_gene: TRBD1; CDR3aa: CASSYSIRQGLAFF; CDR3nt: TGTGCCAGCAGTTACTCGATAAGACAGGGGTTAGCTTTCTTT
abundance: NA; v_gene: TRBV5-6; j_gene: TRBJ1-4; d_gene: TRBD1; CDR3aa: CASSRTGAYEKLFF; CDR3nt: TGTGCCAGCAGCCGGACAGGGGCGTATGAAAAACTGTTTTTT
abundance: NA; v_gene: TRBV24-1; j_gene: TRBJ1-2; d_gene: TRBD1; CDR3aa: CATSDSGTGRFYGYTF; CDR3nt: TGTGCCACCAGTGACTCCGGGACAGGGAGATTCTATGGCTACACCTTC
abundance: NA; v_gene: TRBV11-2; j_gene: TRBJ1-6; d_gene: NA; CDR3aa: CASSLIQTSSYNSPLHF; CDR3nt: TGTGCCAGCAGTCTGATACAGACCAGCTCCTATAATTCACCCCTCCACTTT
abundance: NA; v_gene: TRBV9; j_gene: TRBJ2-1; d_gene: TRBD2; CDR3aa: CASSVTSGFYNEQFF; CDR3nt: TGTGCCAGCAGCGTTACTAGCGGGTTTTACAATGAGCAGTTCTTC
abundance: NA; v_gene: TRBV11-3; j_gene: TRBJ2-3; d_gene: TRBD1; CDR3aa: CASSLAGTGVTDTQYF; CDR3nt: TGTGCCAGCAGCTTAGCCGGGACAGGGGTGACAGATACGCAGTATTTT
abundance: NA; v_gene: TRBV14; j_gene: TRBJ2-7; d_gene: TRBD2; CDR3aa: CASSQGGGSYEQYF; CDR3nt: TGTGCCAGCAGCCAAGGGGGGGGCTCCTACGAGCAGTACTTC
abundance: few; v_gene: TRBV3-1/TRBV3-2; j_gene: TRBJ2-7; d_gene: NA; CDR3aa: CASSHTYEQYF; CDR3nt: TGTGCCAGCAGCCATACCTACGAGCAGTACTTC